This TCR beta chain comes out of a study of cytomegalovirus exposure and HLA in healthy donors. General study results and limits: Using the classifier, cytomegalovirus status was reportedly diagnosed with high specificity and sensitivity.

Primers included in the PCR were 60 Vbeta and 13 Jbeta primers. The repertoire was sequenced with immunoSEQ multiplex PCR; TCRdb's copy has only in-frame clones and lacks some. The sample includes some 130,000 clones. Note on this clone: Its antigen is not known.

This CDR3 comprises 17 residues. Trimming cost V 1 base and J 0 bases; bases outside gene matches: 6. CDR1 and CDR2 (germline): SGHTA, FQGNSA. V is TRBV7-2 and J is TRBJ2-4, with 7 bases matching TRBD1. The sequenced sample was PBMCs. This TCR was recovered from a man aged 18 to 29 in good health and CMV-seronegative. DNA for the CDR3: TGTGCCAGCAGCTTAGTGGGGACAGTACTAGCCAAAAACATTCAGTACTTC. Its translation is CASSLVGTVLAKNIQYF.